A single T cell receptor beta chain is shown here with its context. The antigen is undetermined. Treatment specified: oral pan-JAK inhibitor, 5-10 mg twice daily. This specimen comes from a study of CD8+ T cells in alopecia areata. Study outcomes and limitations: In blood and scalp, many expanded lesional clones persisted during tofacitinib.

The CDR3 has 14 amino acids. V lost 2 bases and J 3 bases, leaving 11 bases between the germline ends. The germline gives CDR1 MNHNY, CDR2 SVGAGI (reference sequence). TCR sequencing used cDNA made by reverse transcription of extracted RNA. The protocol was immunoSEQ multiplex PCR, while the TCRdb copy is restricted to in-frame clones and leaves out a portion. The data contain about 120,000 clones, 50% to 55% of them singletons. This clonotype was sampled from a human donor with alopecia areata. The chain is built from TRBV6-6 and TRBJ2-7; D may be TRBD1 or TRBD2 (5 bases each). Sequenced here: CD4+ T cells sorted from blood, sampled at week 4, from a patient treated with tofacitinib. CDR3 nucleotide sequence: TGTGCCAGCAGTTACATGGCAGGGAGCTACGAGCAGTACTTC. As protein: CASSYMAGSYEQYF.